Following are 17 T cell receptor beta chains from one sample sequenced in a study of CD8 T cells in ankylosing spondylitis. MiXCR, applied by TCRdb to the 5' RACE reads, yields one record per CDR3 protein. The sample holds around 280,000 distinct CDR3 sequences, 15% to 20% seen once. The material sequenced was blood, either unsorted or a sorted T cell fraction (not recorded which). These receptors all stem from a male donor with ankylosing spondylitis or in good health (not recorded which).

The genes are TRBV25-1 and TRBJ1-6; D not resolved. V was cut by 4 bases and J by 10 bases, with 11 bases left in between. The CDR3 contains 13 residues. Germline values: CDR1 MGHDK, CDR2 SYGVNS. Written as DNA, the CDR3 is TGTGCCAGCAGTGCTGGGTTTGGGTCACCCCTCCACTTT. Translated: CASSAGFGSPLHF.

The chain joins TRBV28 to TRBJ1-5, with D perhaps TRBD1 (6 bases). CDR3 length: 14 amino acids. Germline CDR1 MDHEN, CDR2 SYDVKM. V gave up 5 bases and J gave up 3 bases, with 11 bases separating them. The CDR3 DNA is TGTGCCAGCAGTCCCAGGGGTTACAATCAGCCCCAGCATTTT. Translating it yields CASSPRGYNQPQHF.

This chain joins TRBV5-1 and TRBJ1-1, with 8 bases fitting TRBD1. Per the germline V gene, CDR1 is SGHRS and CDR2 is YFSETQ. CDR3 length equals 14 residues. After removal of 5 bases from V and 1 base from J, the junction contained 4 bases not matched to a gene. CDR3 residues: CASRRQGSNTEAFF. The DNA for the CDR3 is TGCGCCAGCAGAAGACAGGGGTCGAACACTGAAGCTTTCTTT.

This clonotype occurred many times. The chain employs TRBV3-1 and TRBJ2-1; TRBD1 might be the D (7 bases). Per germline, CDR1 LGHDT and CDR2 YNNKEL (reference sequence). Trimming left V 4 bases short and J 11 bases short, with 18 bases between. The length of the CDR3 is 14 residues. In nucleotides, the CDR3 is TGTGCCAGCAGCCCAGGGGGGTGGGTCCCAAAGCAGTTCTTC. This translates into CASSPGGWVPKQFF.

This clonotype was observed a handful of times. This chain joins TRBV25-1 and TRBJ1-1; TRBD1 agrees at 7 bases. The CDR3 contains 14 residues. After removal of 7 bases from V and 7 bases from J, the junction contained 12 bases not matched to a gene. Germline V CDR1 and CDR2: MGHDK, SYGVNS. CDR3 nucleotides: TGTGCCAGCACCAAGGCCGGGACAGCCAATGAAGCTTTCTTT. Residues: CASTKAGTANEAFF.

The rearrangement links TRBV21-1 to TRBJ1-2; the D call in the table, TRBD1, was not verified against the DNA. TRBV21-1 is shown as a pseudogene. CDR3 length: 14 residues. The CDR3: CASSKVRGAYGYTF. The DNA for the CDR3 is TGTGCCAGCAGCAAAGTTCGCGGGGCCTATGGCTACACCTTC.

This clonotype has a handful of counts. The chain employs TRBV6-1 and TRBJ1-5; 8 nucleotides line up with TRBD1. The CDR3 has 15 amino acids. V was clipped by 3 bases and J by 4 bases; unmatched bases: 5. CDR1 is MNHNS, CDR2 SASEGT, per germline. The CDR3, as DNA: TGTGCCAGCAGTGACAGGGGGCTACGAAATCAGCCCCAGCATTTT. Its translation is CASSDRGLRNQPQHF.

This clonotype was seen a handful of times. The chain couples TRBV2 to TRBJ2-2; D is possibly TRBD1 (5 bases). Trimming pared 6 bases from V and 7 bases from J, leaving 9 bases between. This CDR3 region has 12 residues. Germline lookup yields CDR1 SNHLY and CDR2 FYNNEI. The CDR3 sequence: CASRGPVGELFF. As DNA, the CDR3 is TGTGCCAGCAGGGGGCCGGTCGGGGAGCTGTTTTTT.

This clonotype was counted a few times. The V call is TRBV12-3 or TRBV12-4, the J call TRBJ2-2; 8 bases map to TRBD1. V trimming: 5 bases; J trimming: 7 bases; junction bases outside the gene matches: 6. The CDR3 is made up of 14 amino acids. CDR3 sequence (DNA): TGTGCCAGCAGTCGACAGGGGTCCGGCGGGGAGCTGTTTTTT. It specifies CASSRQGSGGELFF.

This clonotype was seen more than once but under ten times. The chain uses TRBV25-1 and TRBJ2-2; TRBD2 might be the D (5 bases). The CDR3 contains 11 residues. Germline lookup yields CDR1 MGHDK and CDR2 SYGVNS. V was trimmed by 10 bases and J by 4 bases, leaving 7 bases between them. In nucleotides, the CDR3 is TGTGCCACCCGGGGCACCGGGGAGCTGTTTTTT. Protein sequence: CATRGTGELFF.

About this clonotype itself: This may come from a read error, since a much larger clone is one base off. As DNA, the CDR3 is TGTGCTAGCAGCTTCGGACAGGGAAAGACCCAGTACTTC. It codes for CASSFGQGKTQYF. The J gene is TRBJ2-5, the V gene TRBV7-7; TRBD1 matches 8 bases. This CDR3 is 13 amino acids long. Germline-derived CDR1 and CDR2 are SSHAT and FNYEAQ (reference sequence).

In its sample, this clonotype was seen many times. CDR3 sequence: CSATAGTENQPQHF. For the CDR3, the DNA is TGCAGTGCTACTGCAGGGACAGAAAATCAGCCCCAGCATTTT. The V gene is TRBV20-1, the J gene TRBJ1-5; 7 nucleotides agree with TRBD1. Germline lookup yields CDR1 DFQATT and CDR2 SNEGSKA (reference sequence). The CDR3 length is 14 residues. Germline trimming cut 4 bases from V and 4 bases from J; bases unmatched to any gene: 7.

The V gene is TRBV28, the J gene TRBJ1-3; weak D call: TRBD1 (5 bases). Per germline, CDR1 MDHEN and CDR2 SYDVKM. With 4 bases removed from V and 1 base from J, the gap between germline ends came to 14 bases. CDR3 length: 16 amino acids. The CDR3 sequence is CASSSGGAESGNTIYF. CDR3 nucleotides: TGTGCCAGCAGTTCAGGAGGGGCCGAATCTGGAAACACCATATATTTT.

The chain is built from TRBV7-6 and TRBJ1-3; D is unclear. Germline values: CDR1 SGHVS, CDR2 FNYEAQ. The CDR3 totals 17 residues. V was pared by 0 bases and J by 1 base, with 13 bases between. CDR3 coding DNA: TGTGCCAGCAGCTTAGCGCGTGGTGGGAGTTCTGGAAACACCATATATTTT. Translated, it gives CASSLARGGSSGNTIYF.

The CDR3 reads CASSDSGGADTQYF. Here the CDR3 DNA reads TGCGCCAGCAGCGATAGCGGGGGGGCAGATACGCAGTATTTT. This chain links TRBV5-1 with TRBJ2-3, with 11 nucleotides matching TRBD2. CDR1 and CDR2 (germline): SGHRS, YFSETQ. The V gene end was trimmed by 4 bases and the J gene end by 4 bases; junction bases not matched to a gene: 2. The CDR3 spans 14 residues.

This clonotype has just a few counts. CDR3 DNA: TGTGCCAGCAGTGAAGATAGGGGCTACGAGCAGTACGTC. Protein product: CASSEDRGYEQYV. The V gene is TRBV6-1, the J gene TRBJ2-7, with D possibly being TRBD1 (5 bases). CDR1 is MNHNS, CDR2 SASEGT, per germline. Trimming stripped 1 base from V and 3 bases from J, with 7 bases between. This CDR3 has 13 residues.

This clonotype was picked up many times. The chain combines TRBV20-1 with TRBJ2-7, with TRBD2 as a possible D gene (5 bases). The germline CDR1 and CDR2 sequences are DFQATT and SNEGSKA (reference sequence). Trimming removed 3 bases from V and 0 bases from J, with 12 bases in between. This CDR3 has 14 residues. CDR3 DNA: TGCAGTGCTAGGAGGACTGGAACCTCCTACGAGCAGTACGTC. Translated, it gives CSARRTGTSYEQYV.